By sample fraction, the clone carrying this T cell receptor beta chain is medium-sized. Its specificity is not known. This CDR3 spans 13 amino acids. V gave up 1 base and J gave up 8 bases, with 11 bases separating them. Germline CDR1 and CDR2: SEHNR and FQNEAQ (reference sequence). Receiving focal radiation plus CTLA-4 blockade with ipilimumab were patients who had chemo-refractory metastatic non-small-cell lung cancer. Here immunoSEQ multiplex PCR was the method, and the copy in TCRdb shows in-frame clones only, minus some. The sample lists approximately 95,000 clones; 80% to 85% were seen once. The sample comes from a study of radiotherapy plus CTLA-4 blockade in lung cancer. Study conclusions and caveats: Radiotherapy was combined with ipilimumab, and tumor-derived TCR clones then expanded in blood.

The specimen was peripheral blood, collected from a patient treated with radiotherapy plus ipilimumab. The chain employs TRBV7-9 and TRBJ1-2; D not resolved. The TCR comes from a human donor with non-small cell lung cancer who had a partial response to radiotherapy plus ipilimumab. Here the CDR3 DNA reads TGTGCCAGCAGCTTAGTGGCGGGTGAAGGCTACACCTTC. Protein product: CASSLVAGEGYTF.